These 27 T cell receptor beta chains came from one sample sequenced in a study of T cell repertoires in cytomegalovirus infection. TCRdb ran MiXCR on the reads and lists one entry per CDR3 protein. Of roughly 140,000 distinct CDR3 sequences listed, 20% to 25% are singletons. The sequenced material came from PBMCs. The receptors come from a human donor in good health (CMV status not recorded). Some clones in this sample may be carry-over from other donors' samples.

There are many counts of this clonotype. The chain links TRBV7-2 to TRBJ2-1, with 7 bases lining up with TRBD1. Germline assignment: CDR1 SGHTA and CDR2 FQGNSA. V was clipped by 1 base and J by 2 bases; unmatched bases: 8. The CDR3 contains 17 residues. The CDR3 sequence: CASSLGRTGGAYNEQFF. As DNA, the CDR3 is TGTGCCAGCAGCTTAGGGAGGACAGGAGGCGCCTACAATGAGCAGTTCTTC.

This clonotype appeared many times. The chain uses TRBV7-9 and TRBJ1-3; no clear D. The V end lost 3 bases, the J end lost 0 bases, and 9 bases lay between the germline ends. The CDR3 is 15 amino acids. Looked up from germline, CDR1 is SEHNR and CDR2 is FQNEAQ (reference sequence). The CDR3 DNA reads TGTGCCAGCAGCTTCGACTCTGGCTCTGGAAACACCATATATTTT. Translation gives CASSFDSGSGNTIYF.

The chain joins TRBV6-8 to TRBJ2-7; D unclear. The length of the CDR3 is 9 residues. Per germline, CDR1 MNHGY and CDR2 SAAAGT. V was clipped by 7 bases and J by 10 bases, with 8 bases between them. The CDR3 DNA reads TGTGCCAGCACCGGACGACAGTACTTC. Translation gives CASTGRQYF.

The V gene is TRBV19, the J gene TRBJ1-5, with TRBD1 matching 11 bases. Germline V gene sequence: CDR1 LNHDA, CDR2 SQIVND (reference sequence). This CDR3 contains 15 residues. Trimming cost V 6 bases and J 6 bases; bases outside gene matches: 7. The CDR3 reads CASSQPGQGGQPQHF. The CDR3 bases are TGTGCCAGTAGCCAACCGGGACAGGGGGGTCAGCCCCAGCATTTT.

This clonotype was seen only a few times. V gene TRBV20-1 combines with J gene TRBJ1-3, with D uncertain. The CDR3 consists of 13 residues. Germline V gene sequence: CDR1 DFQATT, CDR2 SNEGSKA (reference sequence). Trimming pared 2 bases from V and 0 bases from J, leaving 5 bases between. The CDR3 DNA reads TGCAGTGCTAGACGGGACTCTGGAAACACCATATATTTT. This encodes CSARRDSGNTIYF.

The gene calls are TRBV7-6 and TRBJ2-6, with 9 bases identical to TRBD1. This CDR3 comprises 17 residues. The germline V gene encodes CDR1 SGHVS and CDR2 FNYEAQ. V gave up 5 bases and J gave up 4 bases; unmatched junction bases: 9. The CDR3 sequence: CASSLPGQGSGANVLTF. Written as DNA, the CDR3 is TGTGCCAGCAGCCTTCCGGGACAGGGATCGGGGGCCAACGTCCTGACTTTC.

The V call is TRBV7-6, the J call TRBJ2-7, with 7 nucleotides matching TRBD1. The CDR3 is made up of 12 amino acids. Per the germline V gene, CDR1 is SGHVS and CDR2 is FNYEAQ. V dropped 5 bases and J dropped 6; count of bases not matched to a gene: 4. The CDR3 loop reads CASSPDRVEQYF. In DNA form, the CDR3 reads TGTGCCAGCAGCCCTGACAGGGTCGAGCAGTACTTC.

V and J are TRBV2 and TRBJ2-1; D may be TRBD1 or TRBD2 (5 bases each). V dropped 5 bases and J dropped 6 bases, with 14 bases sitting between them. Germline V lookup: CDR1 SNHLY, CDR2 FYNNEI. CDR3 length equals 14 residues. CDR3 coding DNA: TGTGCCAGCAGTTCTACTGGGGGTGGCAATGAGCAGTTCTTC. It yields the protein CASSSTGGGNEQFF.

The V and J genes are TRBV7-8 and TRBJ1-2; a weak D match, TRBD1 (5 bases). Germline V CDR1 and CDR2: SGHVS, FQNEAQ. CDR3 length equals 15 residues. V lost 1 base, J lost 1 base, and 10 bases lay in between. Here the CDR3 reads CASSLGDQGNYGYTF. In nucleotides, the CDR3 is TGTGCCAGCAGCTTAGGAGACCAGGGTAACTATGGCTACACCTTC.

The V gene is TRBV24-1, the J gene TRBJ2-3; no definite D call. CDR1 is KGHDR, CDR2 SFDVKD, per germline. V was clipped by 6 bases and J by 0 bases, with 15 bases between them. CDR3 length: 16 amino acids. The chain's CDR3 is CATSSPDPTSTDTQYF. CDR3 DNA: TGTGCCACCAGTAGCCCCGATCCTACTAGCACAGATACGCAGTATTTT.

This clonotype was recorded a few times. The chain uses TRBV7-3 and TRBJ1-5; 8 bases line up with TRBD1. The CDR3 has 17 residues. V dropped 5 bases and J dropped 3; count of bases not matched to a gene: 12. Germline assignment: CDR1 SGHTA and CDR2 FQGTGA. CDR3 in DNA: TGTGCCAGCAGCCCGACAGGGGTCTCCCTCTTCAATCAGCCCCAGCATTTT. Protein sequence: CASSPTGVSLFNQPQHF. The variable domain in full, with the rest retrieved from reference TRBV7-3 and TRBJ1-5, is GAGVSQTPSNKVTEKGKYVELRCDPISGHTALYWYRQSLGQGPEFLIYFQGTGAADDSGLPNDRFFAVRPEGSVSTLKIQRTERGDSAVYLCASSPTGVSLFNQPQHFGDGTRLSIL.

The chain employs TRBV9 and TRBJ1-1, with 11 bases lining up with TRBD1. The CDR3 runs to 14 residues. V lost 2 bases, J lost 4 bases, and 1 base stayed unmatched. CDR1 and CDR2 from the germline V gene are SGDLS and YYNGEE. The DNA of the CDR3 is TGTGCCAGCAGCGTTGGACAGGGGGCCACTGAAGCTTTCTTT. Translating gives CASSVGQGATEAFF.

The chain couples TRBV28 to TRBJ1-6; no clear D gene. CDR1 is MDHEN and CDR2 is SYDVKM in the germline V gene. The CDR3 has 10 residues. V shed 8 bases and J shed 10 bases, with 6 bases lying between them. In DNA, the CDR3 is TGTGCCAGCGGTCAATCACCCCTCCACTTT. This codes for CASGQSPLHF.

Ten or more counts support this clonotype. The chain carries TRBV28 and TRBJ2-1; TRBD2 matches 8 bases. Germline V gene lookup returns CDR1 MDHEN and CDR2 SYDVKM. CDR3 length: 19 residues. The J segment lost 0 bases and the V segment lost 4 bases, leaving 14 bases of the junction unmatched. The CDR3 loop is CASSSGVKSGRDSYNEQFF. CDR3 in DNA: TGTGCCAGCAGTTCGGGGGTGAAAAGCGGGAGAGACTCCTACAATGAGCAGTTCTTC.

J is TRBJ1-2 and V is TRBV20-1; the D gene is possibly TRBD1 (5 bases). This CDR3 contains 11 residues. Trimming removed 7 bases at V and 3 bases at J, with 9 bases between. CDR1 DFQATT and CDR2 SNEGSKA come from the germline V gene (reference sequence). CDR3 coding DNA: TGCAGTGTACTGGGGGACTATGGCTACACCTTC. This sequence encodes CSVLGDYGYTF.

This clonotype was found a few times. The chain couples TRBV7-2 to TRBJ1-6; D gene unclear. Germline V lookup: CDR1 SGHTA, CDR2 FQGNSA. The CDR3 runs to 15 residues. The V and J ends lost 8 bases and 0 bases respectively, with 11 bases between them. For the CDR3, the DNA is TGTGCCAGCCGACTACAGAGCTCCTATAATTCACCCCTCCACTTT. It codes for CASRLQSSYNSPLHF.

The chain uses TRBV5-1 and TRBJ2-3; maybe TRBD1 (6 bases). The CDR3 is 15 residues long. V was cut by 4 bases and J by 0 bases, with 12 bases left in between. Germline CDR1 SGHRS, CDR2 YFSETQ. The CDR3 DNA follows: TGCGCCAGCAGCGCTGGCGACAGGAGCACAGATACGCAGTATTTT. This gives the protein CASSAGDRSTDTQYF.

The CDR3 loop is CASSQESAVTGELFF. CDR3 nucleotide sequence: TGCGCCAGCAGCCAAGAATCCGCGGTCACCGGGGAGCTGTTTTTT. J is TRBJ2-2 and V is TRBV4-1; D not certain. V lost 0 bases and J 4 bases, leaving 9 bases between the germline ends. The germline CDR1 and CDR2 sequences are MGHRA and YSYEKL. This CDR3 contains 15 residues.

This clonotype was seen only a few times. V and J are TRBV20-1 and TRBJ2-3, with D unclear. This CDR3 contains 12 residues. The V end was cut by 0 bases, the J end by 9 bases, with 10 bases between. The V gene's germline CDR1 is DFQATT and CDR2 SNEGSKA (reference sequence). The CDR3 DNA reads TGCAGTGCTAGAGATCAAGGGAACACGCAGTATTTT. Its translation: CSARDQGNTQYF.

The count of this clonotype is one. Relative to the germline gene, one junction end is altered; a read error may explain this. The V and J genes are TRBV7-3 and TRBJ1-1; unclear D gene. The CDR3 extends over 13 amino acids. CDR1 is SGHTA, CDR2 FQGTGA, per germline. The CDR3 spells CTSSSGPNTEAFF. Here the CDR3 DNA reads TGTACCAGCAGCTCTGGACCGAACACTGAAGCTTTCTTT.

Regarding this clonotype: A much larger clone differs from this one at a single base, so this may be a read error. The rearrangement links TRBV10-3 to TRBJ2-5; TRBD2 aligns across 9 bases. Trimming removed 4 bases from V and 2 bases from J; junction bases left unmatched: 5. CDR1 ENHRY and CDR2 SYGVKD come from the germline V gene. This CDR3 is 15 amino acids long. CDR3 nucleotides: TGTGCCATCAGTGTATTAGCGGGGGATCAAGAGACCCAGTACTTC. This sequence encodes CAISVLAGDQETQYF.

This clonotype has a count of ten or more. The chain recombines TRBV7-2 with TRBJ2-1; 7 positions agree with TRBD2. V lost 2 bases to trimming and J lost 8 bases; unmatched junction nucleotides: 9. This CDR3 is built from 15 residues. From germline, CDR1 is SGHTA and CDR2 FQGNSA. The CDR3 spells CASSLFGGSTDEQFF. The CDR3 nucleotides are TGTGCCAGCAGCTTATTTGGCGGGAGTACCGATGAGCAGTTCTTC.

This clonotype was picked up a small number of times. The chain couples TRBV12-3 or TRBV12-4 to TRBJ1-2; maybe TRBD1 (5 bases). Trimming removed 6 bases from V and 4 bases from J, with 18 bases in between. This CDR3 region has 15 residues. As DNA, the CDR3 is TGTGCCAGCAGCGTCCGCGCCGGGGGGGGCTATGGCTACACCTTC. It is translated as CASSVRAGGGYGYTF.

The sample holds many counts of this clonotype. This CDR3 reads CASTPGSYEQYF. CDR3 nucleotides: TGTGCCAGCACCCCAGGGTCCTACGAGCAGTACTTC. The chain employs TRBV7-9 and TRBJ2-7, with a tentative D call TRBD1 (5 bases). The CDR3 length is 12 residues. Trimming pared 7 bases from V and 1 base from J, leaving 8 bases between. The germline V gene has CDR1 SEHNR and CDR2 FQNEAQ (reference sequence).

The genes are TRBV28 and TRBJ2-2; possible D gene TRBD1, 6 bases. With 5 bases removed from V and 4 bases from J, the gap between germline ends came to 14 bases. The germline CDR1 and CDR2 sequences are MDHEN and SYDVKM. The length of the CDR3 is 15 residues. The CDR3 coding sequence is TGTGCCAGCAGTCCACGGACAGCCCCCACCGGGGAGCTGTTTTTT. It specifies CASSPRTAPTGELFF.

The chain couples TRBV3-1 to TRBJ2-1, with TRBD2 matching 12 bases. CDR3 length: 16 residues. The V gene's germline CDR1 is LGHDT and CDR2 YNNKEL (reference sequence). V was pared by 3 bases and J by 4 bases, with 4 bases of the junction left unmatched. Here the CDR3 reads CASSHQLAGGYNEQFF. CDR3 sequence (DNA): TGTGCCAGCAGCCATCAACTAGCGGGGGGATACAATGAGCAGTTCTTC.

V usage is TRBV12-3 or TRBV12-4 and J usage is TRBJ2-1; TRBD2 matches at 10 bases. V shed 5 bases and J 5 bases; nucleotides not matched to a gene: 6. CDR3 length: 15 residues. This chain's CDR3 is CASSKTSGYDNEQFF. The CDR3 nucleotides are TGTGCCAGCAGTAAGACTAGCGGGTATGACAATGAGCAGTTCTTC.